This TCR beta chain was recorded in a study of shared clonotypes between healthy human individuals. Findings and caveats of the study: Sorted-subset sequencing, rarefaction showed, was incomplete despite large depth. In this cohort, only blood was sampled, and tissue repertoires likely differ.

As concerns this clone: What it recognizes is unknown.

Free of recent acute infections or vaccinations, the donors were healthy HIV-negative adults. Each sample came from a Caucasian adult donor living in Nashville, Tennessee. V lost 5 bases and J lost 0, with 20 bases in between. Looked up from germline, CDR1 is SGHAT and CDR2 is FQNNGV. The CDR3 length is 18 residues. The method was immunoSEQ multiplex PCR; TCRdb's version includes in-frame clones alone and lacks a portion of them. The table includes roughly 2.2 million clones, roughly 90% detected once. The chain couples TRBV11-2 to TRBJ1-5; perhaps TRBD1 as D (6 bases). Sample: naive CD4+ T cells from PBMCs. Subset here: CD45RA+ positively selected. The TCR was taken from a man younger than 30 in good health. Some clones in this sample may be carry-over from other donors' samples. The CDR3 is CASSPGAGRGASNQPQHF. CDR3 nucleotides: TGTGCCAGCAGCCCCGGGGCCGGGCGGGGGGCTAGCAATCAGCCCCAGCATTTT.